This T cell receptor (beta chain) stems from a study of T cell repertoires in cytomegalovirus infection. Study-level background: A matching HLA type, together with CMV infection, was signaled by public TCR beta signatures.

As concerns this clonotype: Its target is not known. A read error may account for a junction end that differs from germline.

Broader study findings: People with CMV and the relevant HLA were identified by cumulative public TCR beta family frequency. In two of eight donors, the top clonotype was HLA-C-restricted CMV-specific.

TCRdb redid the calling of the reads with MiXCR, one entry per CDR3 protein. The profile covers more than 85,000 distinct CDR3 sequences, with around 22% appearing a single time and roughly two fifths taken by the ten largest. Germline V gene lookup returns CDR1 SEHNR and CDR2 FQNEAQ (reference sequence). The CDR3 is made up of 15 amino acids. This sequence joins TRBV7-9 and TRBJ2-7; the D gene is possibly TRBD1 (6 bases). The clonotype was recovered from a human donor in good health (CMV status not recorded). Some clones in this sample may be carry-over from other donors' samples. Sequencing was done on a sample of CD8+ T cells from PBMCs. CDR3 sequence: CTSSQEGGVKNEQYF. CDR3 bases: TGTACCAGCAGCCAAGAAGGGGGAGTGAAGAACGAGCAGTACTTC.